The rows below give T cell receptor beta chains drawn from one sample of a study of blood T cell repertoires in COVID-19. The protocol was immunoSEQ multiplex PCR, while the TCRdb copy is restricted to in-frame clones and leaves out a portion. In the table there are tens of thousands of clones, about 93% of which are singletons. The source material was peripheral blood. Receptors were obtained from a human donor in a cohort sampled during active COVID-19. Each CDR3 is given without its conserved first and last residue. Clone size is not always given. Where it is, it says once, few, many or a class for expanded clones.

size: NA; V: TRBV6-5; J: TRBJ1-5; length: 11; CDR3: ASMGDGGQPQH
size: NA; V: TRBV19; J: TRBJ1-1; length: 13; CDR3: ASTRGQTINTEAF
size: NA; V: TRBV11-2; J: TRBJ1-1; length: 10; CDR3: ASSLDSLEAF
size: NA; V: TRBV4-1; J: TRBJ2-7; length: 16; CDR3: ASSQAVDRGGVGYEQY
size: once; V: TRBV10-1; J: TRBJ2-1; length: 14; CDR3: ASSELRLAAGGEQF
size: NA; V: TRBV18; J: TRBJ2-7; length: 13; CDR3: ASSPISATGGEQY
size: NA; V: TRBV28; J: TRBJ1-5; length: 13; CDR3: ASSHGAGDVQPQH
size: NA; V: TRBV29-1; J: TRBJ1-2; length: 10; CDR3: SVAQGFYGYT
size: NA; V: TRBV4-1; J: TRBJ2-1; length: 15; CDR3: ASSQVAGGGAGGEQF
size: NA; V: TRBV5-4; J: TRBJ2-7; length: 14; CDR3: ASSLGLAGLSYEQY
size: NA; V: TRBV21-1; J: TRBJ2-7; length: 13; CDR3: ASSKGGTGAYEQY
size: NA; V: TRBV7-9; J: TRBJ2-5; length: 15; CDR3: ASSLVGPGLTQETQY
size: once; V: TRBV28; J: TRBJ1-1; length: 14; CDR3: ASSPSSQGLNTEAF
size: NA; V: TRBV4-2; J: TRBJ2-5; length: 11; CDR3: ASSQETRETQY
size: NA; V: TRBV28; J: TRBJ1-3; length: 10; CDR3: ASSSLGNTIY
size: NA; V: TRBV13; J: TRBJ2-5; length: 13; CDR3: ASSPPAGGQETQY
size: NA; V: TRBV29-1; J: TRBJ2-3; length: 13; CDR3: SVEGVAGGVDTQY
size: NA; V: TRBV9; J: TRBJ2-7; length: 12; CDR3: ASSEGLAGYEQY
size: NA; V: TRBV6-1; J: TRBJ2-5; length: 13; CDR3: ASSDNRGGQETQY
size: NA; V: TRBV30; J: TRBJ1-1; length: 13; CDR3: AWSPRWGQLTEAF
size: NA; V: TRBV5-1; J: TRBJ1-6; length: 14; CDR3: ASSLDVTGSNSPLH
size: NA; V: TRBV5-1; J: TRBJ2-3; length: 14; CDR3: ASSLAVGGISDTQY
size: NA; V: TRBV24-1; J: TRBJ2-5; length: 10; CDR3: ATSDFSETQY
size: once; V: TRBV5-6; J: TRBJ2-7; length: 13; CDR3: ASSLGVRVTYEQY
size: NA; V: TRBV6-5; J: TRBJ1-2; length: 12; CDR3: ASGAGQGNYGYT
size: NA; V: TRBV27; J: TRBJ2-6; length: 12; CDR3: ASSPYSGANVLT
size: NA; V: TRBV7-6; J: TRBJ2-3; length: 12; CDR3: ASSAMMGADTQY
size: NA; V: TRBV6-6; J: TRBJ2-2; length: 11; CDR3: ASSYVARGELF
size: NA; V: TRBV7-3; J: TRBJ1-1; length: 12; CDR3: ASSKDRGPTEAF
size: few; V: TRBV2; J: TRBJ2-7; length: 11; CDR3: ASRRDRDYEQY
size: NA; V: TRBV6-6; J: TRBJ2-2; length: 12; CDR3: ASSFDRATGELF
size: NA; V: TRBV5-8; J: TRBJ1-6; length: 13; CDR3: ASSLGQGTWLPLH
size: NA; V: TRBV14; J: TRBJ1-1; length: 9; CDR3: ASSHSTEAF
size: NA; V: TRBV27; J: TRBJ2-7; length: 11; CDR3: ASSSLSSYEQY
size: NA; V: TRBV30; J: TRBJ1-1; length: 10; CDR3: AWSVLGTEAF
size: NA; V: TRBV20-1; J: TRBJ1-4; length: 12; CDR3: SASRGQGDEKLF
size: NA; V: TRBV2; J: TRBJ1-2; length: 13; CDR3: ASSPGLLLVYGYT
size: NA; V: TRBV16; J: TRBJ1-1; length: 10; CDR3: ASSQSGLGAF
size: NA; V: TRBV19; J: TRBJ2-5; length: 12; CDR3: ASSPRGYQETQY
size: NA; V: TRBV18; J: TRBJ2-5; length: 12; CDR3: ATAGGRGLETQY
size: NA; V: TRBV5-1; J: TRBJ1-4; length: 12; CDR3: ASSPGTGVEKLF
size: NA; V: TRBV30; J: TRBJ1-4; length: 11; CDR3: AWSVGLNEKLF
size: NA; V: TRBV24-1; J: TRBJ2-3; length: 16; CDR3: ATSDPDPLAGGPQTQY
size: NA; V: TRBV15; J: TRBJ1-2; length: 13; CDR3: ATSRVSGQAYGYT
size: NA; V: TRBV5-1; J: TRBJ1-4; length: 16; CDR3: ASSLAGTGRATNEKLF
size: NA; V: TRBV7-8; J: TRBJ2-7; length: 12; CDR3: ASSLGTQSYEQY
size: NA; V: TRBV11-2; J: TRBJ2-7; length: 13; CDR3: ASSLRGTRSAEQY
size: NA; V: TRBV4-1; J: TRBJ2-7; length: 13; CDR3: ASSPLAGGFYEQY
size: NA; V: TRBV6-1; J: TRBJ2-2; length: 13; CDR3: ASSDPVVKTGELF
size: NA; V: TRBV7-2; J: TRBJ1-5; length: 11; CDR3: ASSLVSNQPQH
size: NA; V: TRBV4-2; J: TRBJ1-2; length: 13; CDR3: ASSQDRYSNYGYT
size: NA; V: TRBV18; J: TRBJ1-5; length: 16; CDR3: ASSRSPAQGTSNQPQH
size: once; V: TRBV6-4; J: TRBJ2-1; length: 13; CDR3: ASSSSGGSYNEQF
size: NA; V: TRBV9; J: TRBJ2-1; length: 12; CDR3: ASSVGGTINEQF